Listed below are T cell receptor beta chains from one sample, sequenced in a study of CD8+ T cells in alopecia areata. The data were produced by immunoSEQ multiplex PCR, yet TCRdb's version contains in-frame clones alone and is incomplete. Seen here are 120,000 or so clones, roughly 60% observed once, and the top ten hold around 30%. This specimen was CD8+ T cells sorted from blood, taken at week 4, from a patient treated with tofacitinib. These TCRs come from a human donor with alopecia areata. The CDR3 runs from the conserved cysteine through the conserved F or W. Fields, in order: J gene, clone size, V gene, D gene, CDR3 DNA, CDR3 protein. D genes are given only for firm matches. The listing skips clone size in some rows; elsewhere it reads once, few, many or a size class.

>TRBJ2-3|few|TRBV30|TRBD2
TGTGCCTTGGGAGGGCCCCCCACAGATACGCAGTATTTT
CALGGPPTDTQYF
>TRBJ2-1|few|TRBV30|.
TGTGCCTGGAGTGTACCCCCAGAGCAGTTCTTC
CAWSVPPEQFF
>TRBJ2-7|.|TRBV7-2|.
TGTGCCAGCAGCTTAGCCGGGGATCCCTACGAGCAGTACTTC
CASSLAGDPYEQYF
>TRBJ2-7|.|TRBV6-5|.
TGTGCCAGCGGCCCCAACAGGGCCGAGCAGTACTTC
CASGPNRAEQYF
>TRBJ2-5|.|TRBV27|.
TGTGCCAGCAGCCCCCTAGGCCAAGAGACCCAGTACTTC
CASSPLGQETQYF
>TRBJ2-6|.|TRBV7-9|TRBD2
TGTGCCAGCAGCCCTGTGGAGCGGGGCGCCCCTGGTGGGGCCAACGTCCTGACTTTC
CASSPVERGAPGGANVLTF
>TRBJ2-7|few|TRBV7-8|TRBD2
TGTGCCAGCAGTTTGATCCCTCCCGGGACTAGGTATGGCGAGCAGTACTTC
CASSLIPPGTRYGEQYF
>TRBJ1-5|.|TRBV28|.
TGTGCCAGCAGAATCCCAGGGGGCAATCAGCCCCAGCATTTT
CASRIPGGNQPQHF
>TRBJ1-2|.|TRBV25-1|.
TGTGCCAGCAGTGACTTAAGAGCTGGCTACACCTTC
CASSDLRAGYTF
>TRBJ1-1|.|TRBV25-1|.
TGTGCCAGCAGTGAACAGTTGAACACTGAAGCTTTCTTT
CASSEQLNTEAFF
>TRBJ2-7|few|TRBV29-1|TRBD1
TGCAGCGTGGGGGACAGGATCTCCTACGAGCAGTACTTC
CSVGDRISYEQYF
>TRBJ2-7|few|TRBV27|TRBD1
TGTGCCAGCACCGGACAGGGAAGCGAGCAGTACTTC
CASTGQGSEQYF
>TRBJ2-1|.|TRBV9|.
TGTGCCAGCGGGGGGGCCGCCTACAATGAGCAGTTCTTC
CASGGAAYNEQFF
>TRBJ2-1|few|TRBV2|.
TGTGCCAGCAGTGAAGAGGAAGGGCAGTTCTTC
CASSEEEGQFF
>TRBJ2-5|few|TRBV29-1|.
TGCAGCGTTGAGTCCGAGACCCAGTACTTC
CSVESETQYF
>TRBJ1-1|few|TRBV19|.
TGTGCCAGTAGTATAGATAATAGGGGCACAGCGGGTTTCTTT
CASSIDNRGTAGFF
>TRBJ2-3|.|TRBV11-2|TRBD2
TGTGCCAGCAGCTTAGTGGGGGGGAGCGATACGCAGTATTTT
CASSLVGGSDTQYF
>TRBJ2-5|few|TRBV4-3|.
TGCGCCAGCAGCCAAGATACGGGGGAAGAAACCCAGTACTTC
CASSQDTGEETQYF
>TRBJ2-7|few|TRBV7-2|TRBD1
TGTGCCAGCAGCCTAGGGACAGCCACCTCCTCGTATCTGTACGAGCAGTACTTC
CASSLGTATSSYLYEQYF
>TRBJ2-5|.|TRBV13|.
TGTGCCAGCAGCTTCGGGGTGGGAGAGACCCAGTACTTC
CASSFGVGETQYF
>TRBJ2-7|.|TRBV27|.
TGTGCCAGCAGTTTCGGTATTGGGTACGAGCAGTACTTC
CASSFGIGYEQYF
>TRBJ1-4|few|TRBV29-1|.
TGCAGCGCTCATAATGAAAAACTGTTTTTT
CSAHNEKLFF
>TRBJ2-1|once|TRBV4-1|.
TGCGCCAGCAGCCAAAAGGGGGCGGGGGAACCTGCTGAGCAGTTCTTC
CASSQKGAGEPAEQFF
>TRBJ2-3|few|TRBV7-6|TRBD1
TGTGCCAGCAGCTCTATGGACAGGGAGAGCACAGATACGCAGTATTTT
CASSSMDRESTDTQYF
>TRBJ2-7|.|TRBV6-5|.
TGTGCCAGCAGCTCCGACAGGACCGAGTCTGGCGAGCAGTACTTC
CASSSDRTESGEQYF
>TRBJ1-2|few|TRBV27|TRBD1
TGTGCCAGCAGTTGGGACAGGGGCGCCTATGGCTACACCTTC
CASSWDRGAYGYTF
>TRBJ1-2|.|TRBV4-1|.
TGCGCCAGCAGCCAAGATGGAGAGGTTTTTGGCTACACCTTC
CASSQDGEVFGYTF
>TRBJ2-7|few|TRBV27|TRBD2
TGTGCCAGCAGCTTAGGGACTAGCGGGGGGTACGAGCAGTACTTC
CASSLGTSGGYEQYF
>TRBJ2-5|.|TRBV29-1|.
TGCAGCGTTTGCCCGGCCACGGACCAAGAGACCCAGTACTTC
CSVCPATDQETQYF
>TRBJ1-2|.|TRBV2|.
TGTGCCAGCAGTGGGACAGAGCTGGATGGCTACACCTTC
CASSGTELDGYTF
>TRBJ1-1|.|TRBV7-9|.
TGTGCCAGCAGCCCTACAGGGTCCGCTGAAGCTTTCTTT
CASSPTGSAEAFF
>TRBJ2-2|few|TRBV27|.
TGTGCCAGCAGTCCAGGACTGGGGGACGGGGAGCTGTTTTTT
CASSPGLGDGELFF